The rows below give T cell receptor beta chains drawn from one sample of a study of cytomegalovirus exposure and HLA in healthy donors. The method was immunoSEQ multiplex PCR; TCRdb's version includes in-frame clones alone and lacks a portion of them. The data contain under 200,000 clones, 68% of them seen just once; the ten biggest clones take up approximately 1.5%. Sequencing input: PBMCs. The origin of the receptors is a man aged 50 to 60 in good health and CMV-seronegative. Both conserved end residues are part of each CDR3. A D gene is named only where the DNA matches it firmly. Expanded clones are given a class, and other clones once, few, many or no size at all.

>TRBJ2-3|.|TRBD2|14|TRBV11-2
TGTGCCAGCAGCTTAGGTGGTTGGGGAGGGCCGCAGTATTTT
CASSLGGWGGPQYF
>TRBJ2-1|once|TRBD1|15|TRBV5-6
TGTGCCAGCAGACCCGGGACAGGGGCCTACAATGAGCAGTTCTTC
CASRPGTGAYNEQFF
>TRBJ2-3|few|TRBD1|15|TRBV4-2
TGTGCCACCGGTTCTGAGGACAGGAACGCAGATACGCAGTATTTT
CATGSEDRNADTQYF
>TRBJ2-2|.|.|16|TRBV6-4
TGTGCCAGCAGTGACTCGAGGGTTTATGACACCGGGGAGCTGTTTTTT
CASSDSRVYDTGELFF
>TRBJ1-2|.|.|15|TRBV2
TGTGCCAGCAGGCGTTCGGGGAACATTCCGAATGGCTACACCTTC
CASRRSGNIPNGYTF
>TRBJ2-7|.|TRBD1|15|TRBV5-1
TGCGCCAGCAGCCCCCCCGGACAGGGCGGCTACGAGCAGTACTTC
CASSPPGQGGYEQYF
>TRBJ2-7|.|TRBD1|15|TRBV6-5
TGTGCCAGCAGTTACTCGGGGACAGGGACCTACGAGCAGTACTTC
CASSYSGTGTYEQYF
>TRBJ2-2|once|.|15|TRBV2
TGTGCCAGCGGATACACAGGAAATGGGGCCGGGGAGCTGTTTTTT
CASGYTGNGAGELFF
>TRBJ2-7|few|TRBD1|14|TRBV19
TGTGCCAGTAGTACACACACAGGGGCCTACGAGCAGTACTTC
CASSTHTGAYEQYF
>TRBJ1-1|.|.|15|TRBV18
TGTGCCAGCTCACCAAGGGAGGGAAAGAACACTGAAGCTTTCTTT
CASSPREGKNTEAFF
>TRBJ1-3|.|.|15|TRBV9
TGTGCCAGCAGCCCACTCGGGCAGACTAGAAACACCATATATTTT
CASSPLGQTRNTIYF
>TRBJ1-5|.|.|14|TRBV6-6
TGTGCCAGCAGTTACGGCGGGGGTTATCAGCCCCAGCATTTT
CASSYGGGYQPQHF
>TRBJ2-1|few|TRBD2|16|TRBV9
TGTGCCAGCAGCGCTAATCCCGGGACTAGCGGTAATGAGCAGTTCTTC
CASSANPGTSGNEQFF
>TRBJ1-2|.|TRBD1|15|TRBV19
TGTGCCAGTAGTATTGGGGGACAGGATAACTATGGCTACACCTTC
CASSIGGQDNYGYTF